Here is one T cell receptor (beta chain) with its context. RNA transcripts provided the source from which TCR beta CDR3 regions were amplified. The primer set for the first-round RT-PCR of the TCR CDR3 was HTBI. TCRdb reanalysed the multiplex PCR reads using MiXCR and keeps one entry per CDR3 protein. The sample lists roughly 660,000 distinct CDR3 sequences; 15% to 20% were seen once. CDR1 and CDR2 from the germline V gene are LNHDA and SQIVND (reference sequence). V gave up 9 bases and J gave up 0 bases, with 15 bases separating them. This CDR3 contains 15 residues. The sample belongs to a study of T cells in Graves' hyperthyroidism and ophthalmopathy. Turning to the study itself: Pretreatment peripheral blood was obtained at initial diagnosis.

The chain joins TRBV19 to TRBJ1-5; perhaps TRBD1 as D (5 bases). This TCR was recovered from a man aged 50-59 years with Graves' hyperthyroidism. The sample consisted of blood. CDR3 DNA: TGTGCCAGCCGAATTCAGGGTTATAGCAATCAGCCCCAGCATTTT. Its translation is CASRIQGYSNQPQHF.